Listed here are 22 T cell receptor beta chains from one sample, sequenced in a study of graft-versus-host responses after intestinal transplantation. The assay was immunoSEQ multiplex PCR, and TCRdb's table has in-frame clones only and misses some. The sample lists more than 85,000 clones; about 93% were seen once. No cognate antigen is known for these TCRs. The source was unstimulated CD8+ T cells sorted from spleen or lymph node cells, collected before intestinal transplant. The source is a human donor who received an intestinal transplant.

The CDR3 sequence: CASSRTSDVRDEQYF. The CDR3 DNA sequence: TGCGCCAGCAGCCGTACTAGCGACGTTAGAGACGAGCAGTACTTC. V and J are TRBV5-1 and TRBJ2-7; 7 nucleotides agree with TRBD2. The germline V gene has CDR1 SGHRS and CDR2 YFSETQ. The ends lost 4 bases at V and 5 bases at J; junction bases unmatched: 12. The CDR3 length is 15 residues.

V gene TRBV30 combines with J gene TRBJ2-7; D possibly uses TRBD1 or TRBD2 (5 bases each). There are 15 residues in the CDR3. Trimming shortened V by 5 bases and J by 6 bases, and 23 bases separated the two germline ends. CDR1 and CDR2 from the germline V gene are GTSNPN and SVGIG (reference sequence). The DNA of the CDR3 is TGTGCCTGGGCCTACGGGGCTAGCAGTTACGGCGAGCAGTACTTC. Protein sequence: CAWAYGASSYGEQYF.

The rearrangement uses TRBV7-9 and TRBJ2-2; D gene unclear. The V end was cut by 1 base, the J end by 5 bases, with 11 bases between. The CDR3 extends over 15 amino acids. Germline values: CDR1 SEHNR, CDR2 FQNEAQ (reference sequence). As DNA, the CDR3 is TGTGCCAGCAGCTTAGAGCTGCACCCGACCGGGGAGCTGTTTTTT. The encoded protein is CASSLELHPTGELFF. Full variable domain (remainder filled in from reference TRBV7-9 and TRBJ2-2): DTGVSQNPRHKITKRGQNVTFRCDPISEHNRLYWYRQTLGQGPEFLTYFQNEAQLEKSRLLSDRFSAERPKGSFSTLEIQRTEQGDSAMYLCASSLELHPTGELFFGEGSRLTVL.

J is TRBJ2-3 and V is TRBV18; TRBD2 aligns across 12 bases. The CDR3 sequence is 16 residues long. Germline CDR1 and CDR2: KGHSH and LQKENI. J was trimmed by 4 bases and V by 4 bases; bases with no gene match: 6. Here the CDR3 DNA reads TGTGCCAGCTCACTTAGGACTAGCGGGATACCAGATACGCAGTATTTT. Protein sequence: CASSLRTSGIPDTQYF.

The chain links TRBV6-5 to TRBJ2-5; D might be TRBD2 (7 bases). The CDR3 totals 14 residues. Germline CDR1 reads MNHEY; CDR2 reads SVGAGI. Trimming took off 5 bases at V and 5 bases at J, with 15 bases between the two ends. CDR3 DNA sequence: TGTGCCAGCAGTGAAGGTGGGAGGGGGGAGACCCAGTACTTC. It is translated as CASSEGGRGETQYF.

The chain carries TRBV9 and TRBJ2-7; D gene uncertain. Germline values: CDR1 SGDLS, CDR2 YYNGEE. The CDR3 is made up of 13 amino acids. The V gene lost 1 base and the J gene lost 0 bases, with 5 bases spanning the gap. CDR3 in DNA: TGTGCCAGCAGCGTATCAAACTCCTACGAGCAGTACTTC. Translating it yields CASSVSNSYEQYF.

The chain employs TRBV6-9 and TRBJ2-7; D unclear. The V gene lost 1 base and the J gene lost 3 bases, with 16 bases spanning the gap. Germline V gene sequence: CDR1 MNHGY, CDR2 SVAAGI. CDR3 size: 16 residues. The CDR3 DNA sequence: TGTGCCAGCAGTTATTTAGACTGCACGGCTGGCTACGAGCAGTACTTC. This codes for CASSYLDCTAGYEQYF.

V gene TRBV4-1 combines with J gene TRBJ1-5; D gene uncertain. V shed 3 bases and J shed 0 bases, with 9 bases lying between them. Germline CDR1 reads MGHRA; CDR2 reads YSYEKL. The CDR3 is 15 residues long. DNA of the CDR3: TGCGCCAGCAGCCATCCGGGCCCTAGCAATCAGCCCCAGCATTTT. This encodes CASSHPGPSNQPQHF.

The chain is built from TRBV2 and TRBJ2-1, with a weak D call TRBD2 (6 bases). The CDR3 is 17 residues long. The germline gives CDR1 SNHLY, CDR2 FYNNEI. Trimming removed 3 bases at V and 8 bases at J, with 23 bases between. In DNA, the CDR3 is TGTGCCAGCAGTGACGTTGCCCGGGAGTTAGCTGGTTATGAGCAGTTCTTC. Its translation: CASSDVARELAGYEQFF.

The chain employs TRBV7-8 and TRBJ2-1; 8 bases are a match to TRBD2. CDR1 SGHVS and CDR2 FQNEAQ come from the germline V gene. The CDR3 has 16 residues. The V and J ends lost 1 base and 4 bases, in that order; junction bases with no gene match: 6. CDR3 protein: CASSLVVREVYNEQFF. The CDR3 DNA reads TGTGCCAGCAGCTTAGTAGTGCGGGAGGTGTACAATGAGCAGTTCTTC.

The V gene is TRBV29-1, the J gene TRBJ2-1, with 9 bases matching TRBD2. The CDR3 contains 15 residues. CDR1 is SQVTM and CDR2 is ANQGSEA in the germline V gene. Trimming at V came to 8 bases and at J to 4 bases, leaving 12 bases not matched to a gene. CDR3 DNA sequence: TGCAGCTGGGACTCAGCGGGAGGCTTATACAATGAGCAGTTCTTC. Translated: CSWDSAGGLYNEQFF.

V usage is TRBV5-5 and J usage is TRBJ2-1; D unclear. The CDR3 runs 13 residues. Trimming removed 0 bases at V and 4 bases at J, with 5 bases between. Germline CDR1 SGHKS, CDR2 YYEKEE (reference sequence). The CDR3 here is CASSLGLYNEQFF. The CDR3, as DNA: TGTGCCAGCAGCTTGGGGCTTTACAATGAGCAGTTCTTC.

The rearrangement joins TRBV28 to TRBJ2-5; 12 nucleotides agree with TRBD2. The assigned J gene may be wrong: the sequence end matches TRBJ2-7 better. CDR3 length: 18 amino acids. Germline V lookup: CDR1 MDHEN, CDR2 SYDVKM. CDR3 sequence reads: CASSFPLSRTSGTYEQYF. CDR3 nucleotide sequence: TGTGCCAGCAGTTTCCCCCTATCGAGGACTAGCGGGACCTACGAGCAGTACTTC.

V gene TRBV7-9 combines with J gene TRBJ2-7, with 7 bases aligning to TRBD2. The germline CDR1 and CDR2 sequences are SEHNR and FQNEAQ (reference sequence). CDR3 size: 13 residues. V was pared by 5 bases and J by 3 bases, with 4 bases of the junction left unmatched. In DNA, the CDR3 is TGTGCCAGCAGCGGCACTAGCGTCTACGAGCAGTACTTC. This sequence encodes CASSGTSVYEQYF.

J is TRBJ2-1 and V is TRBV9, with D hard to call. The germline V gene has CDR1 SGDLS and CDR2 YYNGEE. Trimming left V 0 bases short and J 7 bases short, with 14 bases between. The CDR3 has 15 residues. The CDR3 nucleotides are TGTGCCAGCAGCGTAGCCCAGTCAGGTTGGAATGAGCAGTTCTTC. Translated, it gives CASSVAQSGWNEQFF.

Only one count was recorded for this clone. This rearrangement joins TRBV4-1 to TRBJ2-1; no clear D gene. V lost 4 bases, J lost 8 bases, and 18 bases lay in between. The CDR3 sequence is 15 residues long. CDR1 MGHRA and CDR2 YSYEKL come from the germline V gene. In nucleotides, the CDR3 is TGCGCCAGCAGCCTTAGCAGGAGAGGCAGCGATGAGCAGTTCTTC. It codes for CASSLSRRGSDEQFF.

The chain carries TRBV21-1 and TRBJ2-5; whether TRBD2, the table's D call, matches the DNA was not checked. TRBV21-1 is annotated as a pseudogene. The CDR3 consists of 18 residues. CDR3 sequence (DNA): TGTGCCAGCAGCAAAAATGAGCGGGAGGGAATGTTACAGGAGACCCAGTACTTC. Translating gives CASSKNEREGMLQETQYF.

This clone was counted once. This chain uses TRBV28 with TRBJ1-3, with D maybe TRBD1 (6 bases). In germline, CDR1 is MDHEN, CDR2 SYDVKM. Trimming removed 7 bases at V and 0 bases at J, with 13 bases between. This CDR3 spans 15 amino acids. The CDR3, as DNA: TGTGCCAGCACCGTGGACAGTTACTCTGGAAACACCATATATTTT. Its translation: CASTVDSYSGNTIYF.

The chain uses TRBV28 and TRBJ1-2; a possible D gene is TRBD1 (5 bases). Germline loops: CDR1 MDHEN, CDR2 SYDVKM. V dropped 6 bases and J dropped 4 bases, with 21 bases sitting between them. This CDR3 has 16 residues. In nucleotides, the CDR3 is TGTGCCAGCAGCCCCTTTAGGGGTCTACCGCTCTATGGCTACACCTTC. It translates to CASSPFRGLPLYGYTF.

The count of this clone is one. The chain combines TRBV19 with TRBJ2-1; 7 positions match TRBD1. The CDR3 loop spans 12 amino acids. From germline, CDR1 is LNHDA and CDR2 SQIVND (reference sequence). V was pared by 10 bases and J by 6 bases, with 6 bases of the junction left unmatched. Here the CDR3 reads CATRQGPNEQFF. CDR3 coding DNA: TGTGCCACCCGACAGGGTCCCAATGAGCAGTTCTTC. Using reference TRBV19 and TRBJ2-1 for the parts outside the CDR3, the full variable domain is DGGITQSPKYLFRKEGQNVTLSCEQNLNHDAMYWYRQDPGQGLRLIYYSQIVNDFQKGDIAEGYSVSREKKESFPLTVTSAQKNPTAFYLCATRQGPNEQFFGPGTRLTVL.

V gene TRBV6-5 combines with J gene TRBJ1-2, with D possibly matching TRBD1 (6 bases). The germline V gene has CDR1 MNHEY and CDR2 SVGAGI. Trimming removed 2 bases at V and 3 bases at J, with 7 bases between. This CDR3 has 13 amino acids. CDR3 DNA: TGTGCCAGCAGTTACGGACAGCACTATGGCTACACCTTC. This gives the protein CASSYGQHYGYTF.

The chain links TRBV29-1 to TRBJ2-7, with a weak D call TRBD2 (6 bases). Germline CDR1 and CDR2: SQVTM and ANQGSEA. Trimming pared 6 bases from V and 1 base from J, leaving 19 bases between. The CDR3 is made up of 15 amino acids. The CDR3 loop is CSVGGPALGSYEQYF. CDR3 DNA: TGCAGCGTGGGGGGACCTGCGTTGGGGTCCTACGAGCAGTACTTC.